The T cell receptor (beta chain) under discussion was sequenced for a study of tumor-infiltrating lymphocytes in primary liver carcinoma. The researchers produced TCR beta cDNA from 500 ng total RNA with a constant-region primer. Employing slightly modified ARM-PCR, three nested multiplex PCR rounds were run, and these gave rise to the TCR beta libraries. Running 9 to 11 cycles apiece, the first two PCR rounds relied on TRBV1-TRBV30 forward primers together with a C-beta reverse primer. In TCRdb, the multiplex PCR reads were re-called with MiXCR into one record per CDR3 protein. The profile shows around 81,000 distinct CDR3 sequences, 60% to 80% of them singletons. Total RNA and DNA came together from roughly 20-30 mg of bulk tissue without cell sorting. This CDR3 comprises 12 residues. Trimming shortened V by 7 bases and J by 1 base, and 10 bases separated the two germline ends. The germline gives CDR1 SQVTM, CDR2 ANQGSEA.

The gene calls are TRBV29-1 and TRBJ2-5; D perhaps matches TRBD1 (6 bases). The origin of this receptor is a woman in her sixties or seventies with primary liver carcinoma and hepatitis B virus infection. The sequenced sample consisted of liver tumor tissue from sampling region 4. The subset is: tumor region T4, right-lateral pole. This chain's CDR3 is CSANRVQETQYF. DNA of the CDR3: TGCAGCGCCAACAGGGTCCAAGAGACCCAGTACTTC.